Listed here are 11 T cell receptor beta chains from one sample, sequenced in a study of cytomegalovirus exposure and HLA in healthy donors. Assay: immunoSEQ multiplex PCR; the TCRdb copy retains only in-frame clones and omits some. The data contain 220,000 or so clones, about 90% of them singletons. The sample was PBMCs. The receptors were gathered from a woman aged 18 to 35 in good health and CMV-seronegative.

V usage is TRBV30 and J usage is TRBJ2-6, with 8 nucleotides matching TRBD2. The CDR3 is 15 residues long. Germline-derived CDR1 and CDR2 are GTSNPN and SVGIG (reference sequence). The junction had 4 bases not matched to a gene; V was cut back by 4 bases and J by 2 bases. In DNA form, the CDR3 reads TGTGCCTGGATTTTAGCGGGAACTGGGGCCAACGTCCTGACTTTC. It translates to CAWILAGTGANVLTF.

This chain connects TRBV30 to TRBJ1-4, with a possible D match to TRBD1 (6 bases). Looked up from germline, CDR1 is GTSNPN and CDR2 is SVGIG (reference sequence). The CDR3 runs 16 residues. Trimming took 3 bases from V and 4 from J, leaving 18 bases between them. CDR3 region: CAWRRGRQPRNEKLFF. In DNA form, the CDR3 reads TGTGCCTGGAGGAGGGGGAGACAGCCTCGTAATGAAAAACTGTTTTTT. Full variable domain (remainder filled in from reference TRBV30 and TRBJ1-4): SQTIHQWPATLVQPVGSPLSLECTVEGTSNPNLYWYRQAAGRGLQLLFYSVGIGQISSEVPQNLSASRPQDRQFILSSKKLLLSDSGFYLCAWRRGRQPRNEKLFFGSGTQLSVL.

This clone was counted only a few times. The V call is TRBV6-1, the J call TRBJ1-2; TRBD1 agrees at 8 bases. Germline assignment: CDR1 MNHNS and CDR2 SASEGT. The CDR3 is made up of 12 amino acids. This CDR3 reads CTTGQVNYGYTF. The CDR3 DNA follows: TGTACAACGGGACAGGTGAACTATGGCTACACCTTC.

This chain uses TRBV2 with TRBJ2-2; 7 nucleotides line up with TRBD1. Germline V lookup: CDR1 SNHLY, CDR2 FYNNEI. The CDR3 spans 15 residues. J gave up 5 bases and V 8 bases, and 11 bases lay outside the gene matches. This chain's CDR3 is CASFRRGLGTGELFF. The CDR3 DNA is TGTGCCAGCTTCCGTAGGGGGCTAGGAACCGGGGAGCTGTTTTTT.

V gene TRBV21-1 combines with J gene TRBJ2-1; TRBD2 is the table's D call, not checked against the DNA. TRBV21-1 is recorded as a pseudogene. The CDR3 contains 16 residues. CDR3 in amino acids: CASSNVSLSFYNEQFF. In DNA form, the CDR3 reads TGTGCCAGCAGCAACGTTAGCCTGTCTTTCTACAATGAGCAGTTCTTC.

The V gene is TRBV19, the J gene TRBJ1-1; TRBD1 agrees at 7 bases. The CDR3 extends over 14 amino acids. V shed 3 bases, J shed 7 bases, and the junction held 8 bases outside the gene matches. The germline V gene encodes CDR1 LNHDA and CDR2 SQIVND (reference sequence). The CDR3 sequence is CASSIREGGNEAFF. CDR3 nucleotide sequence: TGTGCCAGTAGTATTAGGGAAGGGGGCAATGAAGCTTTCTTT.

This clone was counted a single time. The V and J genes are TRBV29-1 and TRBJ1-4; the D gene is possibly TRBD1 (6 bases). Germline lookup yields CDR1 SQVTM and CDR2 ANQGSEA. The CDR3 length is 13 residues. The V end was cut by 4 bases, the J end by 5 bases, with 11 bases between. CDR3 sequence reads: CSVGTGINEKLFF. In DNA, the CDR3 is TGCAGCGTTGGCACAGGGATAAATGAAAAACTGTTTTTT.

This sequence joins TRBV28 and TRBJ2-1; D might be TRBD2 (5 bases). There are 15 residues in the CDR3. The V gene lost 2 bases and the J gene lost 4 bases, with 12 bases spanning the gap. CDR1 MDHEN and CDR2 SYDVKM come from the germline V gene. The CDR3 spells CASSLGADPYNEQFF. The CDR3 coding sequence is TGTGCCAGCAGTTTAGGAGCGGACCCTTACAATGAGCAGTTCTTC.

The chain links TRBV27 to TRBJ2-5, with 10 bases that match TRBD2. The germline CDR1 and CDR2 sequences are MNHEY and SMNVEV (reference sequence). This CDR3 comprises 14 residues. V lost 5 bases and J lost 4; bases outside the gene matches: 4. The CDR3 DNA reads as TGTGCCAGCAGTCCAATAGCGGGAGGAGAGACCCAGTACTTC. It translates to CASSPIAGGETQYF.

The V gene is TRBV19, the J gene TRBJ1-6; 7 bases agree with TRBD1. V dropped 5 bases and J dropped 7; count of bases not matched to a gene: 5. Per germline, CDR1 LNHDA and CDR2 SQIVND (reference sequence). The CDR3 is 14 amino acids. CDR3 coding DNA: TGTGCCAGTAGTTCCGCAGGGGGGAATTCACCCCTCCACTTT. It encodes CASSSAGGNSPLHF.

CDR3 sequence (DNA): TGTGCCAGCAGTGAAGGACAGCTGAACACTGAAGCTTTCTTT. Translated, it gives CASSEGQLNTEAFF. The chain has TRBV6-1 and TRBJ1-1, with D possibly being TRBD1 (5 bases). Trimming cost V 1 base and J 0 bases, with 6 bases left between them. CDR1 and CDR2 (germline): MNHNS, SASEGT. CDR3 length equals 14 residues.